This T cell receptor (beta chain) emerged from a study of blood T cell repertoires in COVID-19 (dated by TCRdb to 2020 to 2022). For the wider study: Samples covering the acute and convalescent phases of COVID-19 were provided by collaborators in the United States, Italy and Spain. The prospective study material was composed of cDNA or gDNA derived from T cells, B-cell-depleted T cells, or PBMCs. Deeply sampled blood TCRbeta repertoires from subjects exposed to, actively infected with, or recovered from COVID-19 were included in the dataset. The repertoires were released in a freely available public database intended as a resource for research on the immune response to SARS-CoV-2. Samples came from the ongoing ImmuneRACE study (first 160 participants) plus 1,254 subjects from 6 global collaborators. The sample metadata nearly always contained a de-identified subject ID, COVID-19 status, age in years and sex. Where available, HLA class I and class II types were obtained from metadata supplied by the sample provider rather than from assay-based typing.

TCRbeta CDR3 regions were amplified from genomic DNA using the immunoSEQ Assay, a bias-controlled multiplex PCR. On the study's bioinformatics: The number of nucleated cells in each sample was estimated by amplification of reference gene primers within the assay. To quantify the absolute abundance of each unique TCRbeta CDR3 rearrangement, sequence reads were collapsed and filtered. For each sample, productive Simpson clonality was calculated as the square root of Simpson's diversity index across productive rearrangements. TCRdb took this table from immuneACCESS and kept in-frame rearrangements with V and J called. Such tables lack part of the clones; where checked against another copy, unresolved V genes explain under half of the gap, and the rest is unexplained. V and J calls and clone size come straight from that table; D and trimming were deduced from the DNA. A total of some 150,000 clones appear in this sample, about 90% of them only once. The ten largest clones add up to roughly 3.1% of the sample.

Including the terminal cysteine and phenylalanine, the CDR3 comprises 12 residues. The sequence is cut down to CDR3 DNA, 36 bases in frame from base 1. V loses 7 bases of germline sequence and J loses 0 bases, and the interval between the two ends is 9 bases. Based on the germline V gene, the CDR1 and CDR2 sequences are SQVTM and ANQGSEA. Each collaborating institution followed its own protocols to collect whole blood in K2EDTA tubes. For TCRbeta analysis, collaborator samples were shipped as frozen whole blood, as isolated PBMCs, or as DNA extracted from either sample type. Remarks on this clone: Its antigen is currently not known. No quality values exist for individual bases; no much larger clone is one base distant.

The full study reports these points: The quantity of clinical and demographic metadata differed by source and by participant and was supplied without curation.

Sequences were obtained from peripheral blood. The source of this sequence is a man between 60 and 70 years old with acute or convalescent COVID-19. This sequence uses TRBV29-1 and TRBJ1-1, with no D gene named confidently. In nucleotides, the sequence is TGCAGCGCCGGAGGAATGAACACTGAAGCTTTCTTT. The encoded protein is CSAGGMNTEAFF.